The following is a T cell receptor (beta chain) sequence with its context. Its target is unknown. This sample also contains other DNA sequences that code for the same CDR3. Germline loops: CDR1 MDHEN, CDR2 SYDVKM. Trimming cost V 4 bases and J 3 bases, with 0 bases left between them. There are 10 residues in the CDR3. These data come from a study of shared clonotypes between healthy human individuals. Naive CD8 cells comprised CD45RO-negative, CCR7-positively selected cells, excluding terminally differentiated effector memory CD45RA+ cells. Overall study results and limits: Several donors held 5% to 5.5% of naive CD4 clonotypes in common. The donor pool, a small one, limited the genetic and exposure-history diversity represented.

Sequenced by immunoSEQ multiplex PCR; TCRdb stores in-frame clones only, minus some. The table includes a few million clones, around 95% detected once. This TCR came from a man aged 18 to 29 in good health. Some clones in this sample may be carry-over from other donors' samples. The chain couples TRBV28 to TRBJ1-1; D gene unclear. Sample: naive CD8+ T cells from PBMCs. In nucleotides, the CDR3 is TGTGCCAGCAGTTACACTGAAGCTTTCTTT. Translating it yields CASSYTEAFF.